This TCR beta chain was observed in a study of beta chain features in type 1 diabetes. Study-level points and caveats: Shortening of TCRB CDR3s, moderate but significant, appeared in all four CD4+ subsets of Type 1 diabetes patients. Sampled from patients, naive, central memory and Treg TCRB repertoires appeared more similar than those sampled from healthy donors.

In regard to this clone: Its specificity is unknown.

Expressed TCRB transcripts were sequenced, since all the RNA that had been isolated was reverse transcribed. This table comes from immunoSEQ multiplex PCR, and its TCRdb copy is limited to in-frame clones, with some not included. The sample carries 600,000 to 650,000 clones, around 15% recorded once. Germline CDR1 is MNHEY and CDR2 is SMNVEV (reference sequence). The CDR3 covers 15 residues. Trimming removed 3 bases from V and 2 bases from J, with 14 bases in between. Sample: naive CD4+ T cells from blood. The sequence was collected from a man between 18 and 29 years old in good health. V gene TRBV27 combines with J gene TRBJ2-7; D is perhaps TRBD1 (6 bases). CDR3 protein: CASSLGQKGTYEQYF. The CDR3 bases are TGTGCCAGCAGTTTGGGACAAAAAGGGACCTACGAGCAGTACTTC.